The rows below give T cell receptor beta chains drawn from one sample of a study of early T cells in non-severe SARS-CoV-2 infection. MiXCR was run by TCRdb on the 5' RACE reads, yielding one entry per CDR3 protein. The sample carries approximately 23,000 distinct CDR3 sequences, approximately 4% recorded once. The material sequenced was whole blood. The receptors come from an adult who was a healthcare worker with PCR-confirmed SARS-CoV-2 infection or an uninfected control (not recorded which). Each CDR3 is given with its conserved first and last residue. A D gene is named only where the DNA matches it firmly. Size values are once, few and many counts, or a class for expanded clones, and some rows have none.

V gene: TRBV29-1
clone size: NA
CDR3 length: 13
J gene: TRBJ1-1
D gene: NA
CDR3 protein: CSVETGLNTEAFF
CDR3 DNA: TGCAGCGTTGAAACAGGGTTGAACACTGAAGCTTTCTTT

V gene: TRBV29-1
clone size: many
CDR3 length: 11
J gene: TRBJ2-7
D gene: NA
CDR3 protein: CSVGRAYEQYF
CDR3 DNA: TGCAGCGTTGGACGGGCCTACGAGCAGTACTTC

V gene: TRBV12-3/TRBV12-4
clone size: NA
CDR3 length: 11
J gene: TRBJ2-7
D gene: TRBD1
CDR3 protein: CASSTQGEQYF
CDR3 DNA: TGTGCCAGCAGTACACAGGGGGAGCAGTACTTC

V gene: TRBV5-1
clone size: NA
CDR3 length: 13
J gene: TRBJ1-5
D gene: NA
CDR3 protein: CASSLSGFQPQHF
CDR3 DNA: TGCGCCAGCAGCTTGAGTGGCTTTCAGCCCCAGCATTTT

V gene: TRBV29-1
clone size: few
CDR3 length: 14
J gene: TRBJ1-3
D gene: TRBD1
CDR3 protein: CSVGDRASRDTIYF
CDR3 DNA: TGCAGCGTTGGAGACAGGGCCAGCCGGGACACCATATATTTT

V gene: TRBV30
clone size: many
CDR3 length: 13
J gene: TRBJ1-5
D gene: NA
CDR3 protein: CAWSVLVDQPQHF
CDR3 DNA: TGTGCCTGGAGTGTACTAGTGGATCAGCCCCAGCATTTT

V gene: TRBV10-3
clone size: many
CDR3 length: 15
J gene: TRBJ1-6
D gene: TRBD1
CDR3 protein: CAISSQGTHNSPLHF
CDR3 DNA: TGTGCCATCAGTTCACAGGGGACACATAATTCACCCCTCCACTTT

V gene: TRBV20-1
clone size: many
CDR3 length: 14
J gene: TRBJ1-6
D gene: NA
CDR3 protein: CSARDAGANSPLHF
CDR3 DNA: TGCAGTGCTAGAGATGCGGGGGCAAATTCACCCCTCCACTTT

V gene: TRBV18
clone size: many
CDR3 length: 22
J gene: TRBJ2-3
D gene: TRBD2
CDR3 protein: CASSPNIVVGLAGATGTDTQYF
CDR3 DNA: TGTGCCAGCTCACCAAATATTGTCGTTGGACTAGCGGGTGCGACGGGCACAGATACGCAGTATTTT

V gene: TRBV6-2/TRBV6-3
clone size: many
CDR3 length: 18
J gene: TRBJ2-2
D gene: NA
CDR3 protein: CASSYPEAGTPRTGELFF
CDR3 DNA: TGTGCCAGCAGTTACCCGGAGGCGGGGACACCGAGGACCGGGGAGCTGTTTTTT

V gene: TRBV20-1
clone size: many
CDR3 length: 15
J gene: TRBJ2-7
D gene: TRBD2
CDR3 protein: CSATSQREDRYEQYF
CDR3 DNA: TGCAGTGCTACATCCCAGCGGGAGGACCGATACGAGCAGTACTTC

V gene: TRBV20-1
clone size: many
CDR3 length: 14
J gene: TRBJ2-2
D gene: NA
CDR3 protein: CSASRDWDTGELFF
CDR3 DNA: TGCAGTGCTTCCCGGGACTGGGACACCGGGGAGCTGTTTTTT

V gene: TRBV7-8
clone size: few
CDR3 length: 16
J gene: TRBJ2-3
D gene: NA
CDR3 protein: CASSSSGGGPWDTQYF
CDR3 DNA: TGTGCCAGCAGCAGTAGCGGTGGGGGGCCTTGGGATACGCAGTATTTT

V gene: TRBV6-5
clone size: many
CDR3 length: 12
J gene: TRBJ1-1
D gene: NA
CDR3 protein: CASSYGRGEAFF
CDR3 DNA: TGTGCCAGCAGTTACGGACGAGGGGAGGCTTTCTTT

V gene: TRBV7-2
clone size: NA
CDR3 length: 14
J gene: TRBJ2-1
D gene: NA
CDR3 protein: CASSAPTWVNEQFF
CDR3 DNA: TGTGCCAGCAGCGCCCCGACATGGGTCAATGAGCAGTTCTTC

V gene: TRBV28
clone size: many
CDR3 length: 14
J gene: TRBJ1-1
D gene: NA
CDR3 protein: CASRGGGGTTEAFF
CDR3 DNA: TGTGCCAGCCGAGGGGGTGGGGGAACCACTGAAGCTTTCTTT

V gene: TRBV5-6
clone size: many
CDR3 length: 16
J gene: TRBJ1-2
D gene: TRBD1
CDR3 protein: CASSLGVGDSNYGYTF
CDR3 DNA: TGTGCCAGCAGCTTGGGTGTTGGGGACAGTAACTATGGCTACACCTTC

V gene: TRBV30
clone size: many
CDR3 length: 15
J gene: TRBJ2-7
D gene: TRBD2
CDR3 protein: CAWSVPGRGGYEQYF
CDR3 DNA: TGTGCCTGGAGTGTACCGGGTCGGGGGGGCTACGAGCAGTACTTC

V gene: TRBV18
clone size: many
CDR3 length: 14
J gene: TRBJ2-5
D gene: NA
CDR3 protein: CASSQDRNSETQYF
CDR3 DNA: TGTGCCAGCTCACAGGACAGAAACAGTGAGACCCAGTACTTC

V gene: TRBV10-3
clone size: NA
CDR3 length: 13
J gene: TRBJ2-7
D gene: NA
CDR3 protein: CAISDEVSYEQYF
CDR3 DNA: TGTGCCATCAGCGATGAGGTGTCCTACGAGCAGTACTTC

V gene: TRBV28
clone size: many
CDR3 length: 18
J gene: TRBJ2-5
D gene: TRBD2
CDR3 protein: CATLPTGLAGPFQETQYF
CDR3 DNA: TGTGCCACCCTACCAACGGGGCTAGCGGGGCCATTCCAAGAGACCCAGTACTTC

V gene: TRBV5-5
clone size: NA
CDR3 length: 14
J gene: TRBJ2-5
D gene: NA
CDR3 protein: CASSSVVVQETQYF
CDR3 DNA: TGTGCCAGCTCGTCTGTGGTAGTACAAGAGACCCAGTACTTC

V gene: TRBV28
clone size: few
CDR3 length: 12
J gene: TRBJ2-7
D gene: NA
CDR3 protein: CASGYKFYEQYF
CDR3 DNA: TGTGCCAGCGGCTACAAGTTCTACGAGCAGTACTTC

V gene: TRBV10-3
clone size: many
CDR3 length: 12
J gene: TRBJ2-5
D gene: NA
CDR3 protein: CAVKGGRETQYF
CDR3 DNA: TGTGCCGTCAAAGGGGGGCGAGAGACCCAGTACTTC

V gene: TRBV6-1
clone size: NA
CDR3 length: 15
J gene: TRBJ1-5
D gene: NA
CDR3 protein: CASSGTGFSDQPQHF
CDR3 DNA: TGTGCCAGCAGTGGAACAGGGTTCTCGGATCAGCCCCAGCATTTT

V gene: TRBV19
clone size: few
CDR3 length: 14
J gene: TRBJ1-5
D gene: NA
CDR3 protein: CASTYQLGNQPQHF
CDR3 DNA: TGTGCCAGTACCTACCAGTTAGGCAATCAGCCCCAGCATTTT

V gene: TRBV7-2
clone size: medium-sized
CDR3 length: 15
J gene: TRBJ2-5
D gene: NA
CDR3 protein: CASSLSVWGPETQYF
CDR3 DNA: TGTGCCAGCAGCTTAAGTGTTTGGGGGCCAGAGACCCAGTACTTC

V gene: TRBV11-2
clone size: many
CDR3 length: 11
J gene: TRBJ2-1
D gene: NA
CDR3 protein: CASSTFNEQFF
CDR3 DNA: TGTGCCAGCAGCACATTCAATGAGCAGTTCTTC